The clone carrying this T cell receptor beta chain was seen just once. The entry originates in a study of blood T cell repertoires in COVID-19. In the study overall: Donors in the United States, Italy and Spain gave samples during acute or convalescent COVID-19.

TCRdb's table, derived via immunoSEQ multiplex PCR, lists solely in-frame clones and lacks some. The sample gives hundreds of thousands of clones, around nine tenths of which show up once; about 0.91% is in the top ten. Germline CDR1 and CDR2: LNHDA and SQIVND (reference sequence). Losses at the gene ends were 5 bases for V and 4 bases for J; bases not matched to a gene: 5. This CDR3 has 14 residues. The sequencing input was peripheral blood. The chain couples TRBV19 to TRBJ2-1; the match to TRBD2 covers 7 bases. The sequence derives from a man in his late teens or twenties with COVID-19, enrolled during active disease. CDR3 nucleotide sequence: TGTGCCAGTAGTTGGGGGGGAATATACAATGAGCAGTTCTTC. This codes for CASSWGGIYNEQFF.